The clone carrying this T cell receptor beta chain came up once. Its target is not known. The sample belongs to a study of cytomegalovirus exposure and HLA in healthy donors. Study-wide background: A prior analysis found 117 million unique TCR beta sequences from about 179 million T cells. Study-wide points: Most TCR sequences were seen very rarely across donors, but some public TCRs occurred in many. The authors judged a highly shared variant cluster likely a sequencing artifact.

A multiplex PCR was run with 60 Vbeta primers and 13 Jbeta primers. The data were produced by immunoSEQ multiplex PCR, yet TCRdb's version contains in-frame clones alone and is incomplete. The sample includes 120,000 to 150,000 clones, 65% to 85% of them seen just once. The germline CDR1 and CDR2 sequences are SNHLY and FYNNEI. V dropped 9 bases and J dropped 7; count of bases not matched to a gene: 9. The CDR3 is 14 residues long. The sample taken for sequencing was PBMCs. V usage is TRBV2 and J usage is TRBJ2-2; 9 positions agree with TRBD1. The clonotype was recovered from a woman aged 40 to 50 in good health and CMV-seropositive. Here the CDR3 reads CARNRGPSGGELFF. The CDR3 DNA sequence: TGTGCCAGGAACAGGGGGCCCTCCGGCGGGGAGCTGTTTTTT. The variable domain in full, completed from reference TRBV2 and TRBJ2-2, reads EPEVTQTPSHQVTQMGQEVILRCVPISNHLYFYWYRQILGQKVEFLVSFYNNEISEKSEIFDDQFSVERPDGSNFTLKIRSTKLEDSAMYFCARNRGPSGGELFFGEGSRLTVL.